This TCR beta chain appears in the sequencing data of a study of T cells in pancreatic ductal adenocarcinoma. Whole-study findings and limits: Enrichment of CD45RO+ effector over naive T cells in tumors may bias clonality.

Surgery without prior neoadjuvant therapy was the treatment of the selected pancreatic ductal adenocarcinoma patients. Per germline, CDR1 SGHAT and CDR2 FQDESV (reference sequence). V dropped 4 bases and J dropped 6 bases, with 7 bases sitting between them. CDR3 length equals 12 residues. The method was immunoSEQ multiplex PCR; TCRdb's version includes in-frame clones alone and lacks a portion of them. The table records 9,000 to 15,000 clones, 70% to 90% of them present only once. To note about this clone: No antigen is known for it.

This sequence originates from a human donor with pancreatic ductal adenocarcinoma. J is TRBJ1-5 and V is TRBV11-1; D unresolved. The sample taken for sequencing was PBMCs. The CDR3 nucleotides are TGTGCCAGCAGCTCAGGTAGTCAGCCCCAGCATTTT. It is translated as CASSSGSQPQHF.